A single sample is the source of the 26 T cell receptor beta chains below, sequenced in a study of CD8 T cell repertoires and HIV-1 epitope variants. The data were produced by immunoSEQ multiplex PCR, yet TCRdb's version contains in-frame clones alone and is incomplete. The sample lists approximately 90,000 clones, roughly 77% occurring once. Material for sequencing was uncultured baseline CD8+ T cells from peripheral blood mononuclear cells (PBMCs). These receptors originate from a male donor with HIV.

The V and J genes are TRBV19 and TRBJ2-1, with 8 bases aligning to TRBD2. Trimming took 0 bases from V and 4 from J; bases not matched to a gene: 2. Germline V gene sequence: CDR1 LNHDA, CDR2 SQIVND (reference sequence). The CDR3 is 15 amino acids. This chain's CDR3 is CASSIEAGVYNEQFF. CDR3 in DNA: TGTGCCAGTAGTATAGAAGCGGGAGTTTACAATGAGCAGTTCTTC.

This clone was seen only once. CDR3 coding DNA: TGTGCCAGCAGCTCAGCTAGCGGGGGGCCCCCTTACAATGAGCAGTTCTTC. It yields the protein CASSSASGGPPYNEQFF. V gene TRBV9 combines with J gene TRBJ2-1, with 11 bases identical to TRBD2. The V gene's germline CDR1 is SGDLS and CDR2 YYNGEE. The CDR3 is made up of 17 amino acids. V dropped 4 bases and J dropped 4; count of bases not matched to a gene: 10.

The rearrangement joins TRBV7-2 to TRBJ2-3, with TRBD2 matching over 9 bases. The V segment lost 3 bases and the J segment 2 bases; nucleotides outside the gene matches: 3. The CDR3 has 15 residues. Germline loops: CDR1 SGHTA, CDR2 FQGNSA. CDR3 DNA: TGTGCCAGCAGCTTTACGGGACTAGCCACAGATACGCAGTATTTT. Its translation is CASSFTGLATDTQYF. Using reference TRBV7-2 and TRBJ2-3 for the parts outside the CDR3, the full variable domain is GAGVSQSPSNKVTEKGKDVELRCDPISGHTALYWYRQSLGQGLEFLIYFQGNSAPDKSGLPSDRFSAERTGGSVSTLTIQRTQQEDSAVYLCASSFTGLATDTQYFGPGTRLTVL.

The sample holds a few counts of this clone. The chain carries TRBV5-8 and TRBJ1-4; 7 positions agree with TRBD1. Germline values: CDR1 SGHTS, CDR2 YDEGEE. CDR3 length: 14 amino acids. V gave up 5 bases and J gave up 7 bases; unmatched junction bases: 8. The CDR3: CASRRGGTSEKLFF. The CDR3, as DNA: TGTGCCAGCAGGCGAGGGGGCACGAGTGAAAAACTGTTTTTT.

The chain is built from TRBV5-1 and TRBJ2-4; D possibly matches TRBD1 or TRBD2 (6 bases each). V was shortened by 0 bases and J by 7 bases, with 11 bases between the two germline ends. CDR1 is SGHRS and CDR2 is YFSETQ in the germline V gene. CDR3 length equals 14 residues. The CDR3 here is CASSLAGGGNIQYF. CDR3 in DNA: TGCGCCAGCAGCTTGGCCGGAGGGGGGAACATTCAGTACTTC.

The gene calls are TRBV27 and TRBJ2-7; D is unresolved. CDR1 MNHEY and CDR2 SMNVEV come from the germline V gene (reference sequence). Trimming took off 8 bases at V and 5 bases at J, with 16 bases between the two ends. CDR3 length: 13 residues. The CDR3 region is CASATSMMNEQYF. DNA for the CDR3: TGTGCCAGCGCCACATCCATGATGAACGAGCAGTACTTC.

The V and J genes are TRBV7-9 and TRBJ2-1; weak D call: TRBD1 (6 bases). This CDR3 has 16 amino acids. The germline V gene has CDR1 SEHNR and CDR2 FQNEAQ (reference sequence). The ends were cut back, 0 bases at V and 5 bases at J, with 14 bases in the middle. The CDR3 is CASSLALRGLDNEQFF. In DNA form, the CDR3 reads TGTGCCAGCAGCTTAGCGTTAAGGGGGTTGGACAATGAGCAGTTCTTC.

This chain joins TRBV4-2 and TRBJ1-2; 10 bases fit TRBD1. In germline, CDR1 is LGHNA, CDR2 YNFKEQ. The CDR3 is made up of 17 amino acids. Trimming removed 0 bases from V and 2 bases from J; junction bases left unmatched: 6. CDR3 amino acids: CASSQEGTGASNYGYTF. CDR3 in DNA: TGTGCCAGCAGCCAAGAGGGGACAGGGGCGTCAAACTATGGCTACACCTTC.

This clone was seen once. The CDR3 nucleotides are TGCGCCAGCAGCCAAGAAATGGGACTAGCGGGAGTCTGGAATGAGCAGTTCTTC. Translating gives CASSQEMGLAGVWNEQFF. The V and J genes are TRBV4-1 and TRBJ2-1; 14 nucleotides line up with TRBD2. CDR1 and CDR2 (germline): MGHRA, YSYEKL. CDR3 length equals 18 residues. J was trimmed by 7 bases and V by 0 bases; bases with no gene match: 8.

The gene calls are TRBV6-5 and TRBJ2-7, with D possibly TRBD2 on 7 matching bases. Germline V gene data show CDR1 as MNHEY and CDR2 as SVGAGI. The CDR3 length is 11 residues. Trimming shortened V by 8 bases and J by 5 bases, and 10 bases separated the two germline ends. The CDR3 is CASGRGDEQYF. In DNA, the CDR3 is TGTGCCAGCGGGAGGGGGGACGAGCAGTACTTC.

CDR3 loop: CASSLTSGNYEQYF. DNA for the CDR3: TGTGCCAGCAGTTTAACTAGCGGGAACTACGAGCAGTACTTC. The chain recombines TRBV27 with TRBJ2-7, with 10 bases that match TRBD2. The CDR3 totals 14 residues. Germline CDR1 is MNHEY and CDR2 is SMNVEV (reference sequence). Trimming removed 2 bases from V and 3 bases from J; junction bases left unmatched: 1.

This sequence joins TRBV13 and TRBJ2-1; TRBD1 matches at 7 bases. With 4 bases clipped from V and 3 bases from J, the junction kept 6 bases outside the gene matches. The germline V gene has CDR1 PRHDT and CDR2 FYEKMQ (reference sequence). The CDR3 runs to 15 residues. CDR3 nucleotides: TGTGCCAGCAGCTCGCAGGGGGAAGGCTACAATGAGCAGTTCTTC. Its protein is CASSSQGEGYNEQFF.

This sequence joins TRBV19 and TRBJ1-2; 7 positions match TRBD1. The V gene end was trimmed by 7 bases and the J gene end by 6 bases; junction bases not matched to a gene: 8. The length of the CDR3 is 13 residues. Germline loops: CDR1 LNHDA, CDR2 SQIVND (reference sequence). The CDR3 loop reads CASIQTGTHGYTF. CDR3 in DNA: TGTGCCAGTATTCAGACAGGGACCCATGGCTACACCTTC. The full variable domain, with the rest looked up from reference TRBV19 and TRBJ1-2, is DGGITQSPKYLFRKEGQNVTLSCEQNLNHDAMYWYRQDPGQGLRLIYYSQIVNDFQKGDIAEGYSVSREKKESFPLTVTSAQKNPTAFYLCASIQTGTHGYTFGSGTRLTVV.

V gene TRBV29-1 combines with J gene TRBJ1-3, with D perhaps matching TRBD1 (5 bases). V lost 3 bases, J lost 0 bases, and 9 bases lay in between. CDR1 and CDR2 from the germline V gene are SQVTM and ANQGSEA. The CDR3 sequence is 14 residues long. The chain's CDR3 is CSVDPGRSGNTIYF. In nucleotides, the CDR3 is TGCAGCGTTGACCCGGGACGCTCTGGAAACACCATATATTTT.

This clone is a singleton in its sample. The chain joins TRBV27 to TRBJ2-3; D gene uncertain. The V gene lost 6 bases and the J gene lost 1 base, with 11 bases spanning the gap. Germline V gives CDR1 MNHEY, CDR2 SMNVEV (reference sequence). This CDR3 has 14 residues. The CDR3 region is CASSPNRGTDTQYF. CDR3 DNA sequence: TGTGCCAGCAGCCCAAATCGGGGCACAGATACGCAGTATTTT.

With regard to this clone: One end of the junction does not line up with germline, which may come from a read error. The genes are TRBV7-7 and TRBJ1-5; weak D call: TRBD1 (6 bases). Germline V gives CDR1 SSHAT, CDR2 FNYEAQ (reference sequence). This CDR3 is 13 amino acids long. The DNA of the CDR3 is TGTGCTAGCAGCTTAGGGGGGGTCGAGCCCCAGCATTTT. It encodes CASSLGGVEPQHF.

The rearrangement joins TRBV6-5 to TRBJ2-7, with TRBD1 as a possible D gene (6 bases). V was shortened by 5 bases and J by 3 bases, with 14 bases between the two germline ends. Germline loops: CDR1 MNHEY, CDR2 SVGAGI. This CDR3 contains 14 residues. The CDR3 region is CASSARDNGYEQYF. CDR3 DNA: TGTGCCAGCAGTGCTCGGGACAACGGCTACGAGCAGTACTTC.

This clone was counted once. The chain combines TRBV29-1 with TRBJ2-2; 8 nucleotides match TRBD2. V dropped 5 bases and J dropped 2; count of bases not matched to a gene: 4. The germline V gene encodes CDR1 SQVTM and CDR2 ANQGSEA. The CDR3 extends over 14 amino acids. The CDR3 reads CSVFREGNTGELFF. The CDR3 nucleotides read TGCAGCGTTTTCCGGGAGGGTAACACCGGGGAGCTGTTTTTT.

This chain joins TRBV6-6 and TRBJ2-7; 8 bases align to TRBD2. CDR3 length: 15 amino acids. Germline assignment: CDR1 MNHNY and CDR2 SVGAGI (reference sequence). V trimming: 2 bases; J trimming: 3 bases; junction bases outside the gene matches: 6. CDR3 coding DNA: TGTGCCAGCAGTTACCTCGGGGGGGCCAGCTACGAGCAGTACTTC. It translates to CASSYLGGASYEQYF.

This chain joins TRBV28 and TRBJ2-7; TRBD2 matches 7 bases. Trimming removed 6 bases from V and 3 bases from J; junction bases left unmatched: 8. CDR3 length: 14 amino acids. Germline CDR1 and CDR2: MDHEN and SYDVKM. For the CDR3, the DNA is TGTGCCAGCAGAAACAGCGGGACTGTCTACGAGCAGTACTTC. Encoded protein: CASRNSGTVYEQYF.

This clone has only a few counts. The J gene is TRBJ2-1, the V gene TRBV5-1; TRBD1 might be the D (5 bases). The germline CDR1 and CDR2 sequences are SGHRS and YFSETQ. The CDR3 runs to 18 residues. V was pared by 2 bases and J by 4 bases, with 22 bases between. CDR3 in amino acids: CASSLRVPGRDRYNEQFF. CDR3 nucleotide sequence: TGCGCCAGCAGCTTAAGGGTCCCGGGCAGGGATCGTTACAATGAGCAGTTCTTC.

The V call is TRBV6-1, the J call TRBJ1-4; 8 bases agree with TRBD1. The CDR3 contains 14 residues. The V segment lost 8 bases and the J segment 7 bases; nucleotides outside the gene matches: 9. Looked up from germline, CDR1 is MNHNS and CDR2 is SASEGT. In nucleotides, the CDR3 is TGTGCCAGCGGGGGGCCAGGGGGCACTGAAAAACTGTTTTTT. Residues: CASGGPGGTEKLFF.

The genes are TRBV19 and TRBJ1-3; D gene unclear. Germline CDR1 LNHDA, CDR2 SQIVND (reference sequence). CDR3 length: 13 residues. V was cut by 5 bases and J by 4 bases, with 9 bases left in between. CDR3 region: CASSPGPGNTIYF. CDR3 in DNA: TGTGCCAGTAGTCCCGGCCCAGGAAACACCATATATTTT.

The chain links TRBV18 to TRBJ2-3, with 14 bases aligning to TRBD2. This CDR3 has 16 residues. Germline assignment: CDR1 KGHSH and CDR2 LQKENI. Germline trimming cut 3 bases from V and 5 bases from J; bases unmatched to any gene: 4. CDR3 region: CASSPTSGRAGDTQYF. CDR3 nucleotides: TGTGCCAGCTCACCGACTAGCGGGAGGGCCGGAGATACGCAGTATTTT.

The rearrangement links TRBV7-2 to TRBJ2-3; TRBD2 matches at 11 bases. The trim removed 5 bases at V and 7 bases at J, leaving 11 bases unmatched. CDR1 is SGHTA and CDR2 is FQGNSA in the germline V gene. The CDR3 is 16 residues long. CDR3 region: CASSASGGISQYTQYF. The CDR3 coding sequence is TGTGCCAGCAGCGCTAGCGGGGGGATCTCCCAATATACGCAGTATTTT.

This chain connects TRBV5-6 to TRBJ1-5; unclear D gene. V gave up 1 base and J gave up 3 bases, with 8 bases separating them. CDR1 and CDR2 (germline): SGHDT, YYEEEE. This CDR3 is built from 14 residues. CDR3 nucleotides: TGTGCCAGCAGCTTGTGGGGAGTCAATCAGCCCCAGCATTTT. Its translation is CASSLWGVNQPQHF.